This T cell receptor (beta chain) was identified in a study of blood T cell repertoires in COVID-19. At the level of the study: The United States, Italy and Spain provided the acute and convalescent COVID-19 samples. Nucleic acid was either cDNA or gDNA, and it came from T cells, B-cell-depleted T cells, or PBMCs.

V gave up 1 base and J gave up 15 bases, with 19 bases separating them. The CDR3 consists of 14 residues. CDR1 SGHVS and CDR2 FQNEAQ come from the germline V gene. Per the original data handling: Estimation of nucleated cell counts relied on the amplification of reference gene primers. Measured with immunoSEQ multiplex PCR; TCRdb has only the in-frame clones, and not every one. V and J calls and clone size are given by that table; D and trimming were obtained from the DNA. Of nearly 95,000 clones in the sample, roughly 87% are singletons; the top ten hold 4.9%. Input material: peripheral blood. The genes are TRBV7-8 and TRBJ2-1; TRBD1 is a possible D gene (6 bases). The receptor was derived from a woman older than 75 with acute or convalescent COVID-19. The CDR3, as DNA: TGTGCCAGCAGCTTAGGGGCAGGACCCGACAGGTCGTTCTTC. It translates to CASSLGAGPDRSFF. Together with reference TRBV7-8 and TRBJ2-1, the CDR3 gives the full variable domain: GAGVSQSPRYKVAKRGQDVALRCDPISGHVSLFWYQQALGQGPEFLTYFQNEAQLDKSGLPSDRFFAERPEGSVSTLKIQRTQQEDSAVYLCASSLGAGPDRSFFGPGTRLTVL.